The 28 T cell receptor beta chains listed next were all sequenced from one sample in a study of cytomegalovirus exposure and HLA in healthy donors. The PCR ran on 60 Vbeta and 13 Jbeta primers. Produced via immunoSEQ multiplex PCR; TCRdb's table is partial and in-frame only. The sample lists 100,000 to 150,000 clones, approximately 80% seen once, with roughly 13% in the top ten. Input material: PBMCs. Every receptor here comes from a woman in her forties in good health and CMV-seropositive.

CDR3 nucleotides: TGTGCCAGCAGTAAGGACAGGGATCACACTGAAGCTTTCTTT. It encodes CASSKDRDHTEAFF. The gene calls are TRBV5-5 and TRBJ1-1; 8 bases agree with TRBD1. Trimming at V came to 5 bases and at J to 3 bases, leaving 6 bases not matched to a gene. CDR1 is SGHKS and CDR2 is YYEKEE in the germline V gene (reference sequence). CDR3 size: 14 residues.

The CDR3 protein is CASSPDGFGNQPQHF. The DNA of the CDR3 is TGTGCCAGCAGTCCCGACGGGTTTGGCAATCAGCCCCAGCATTTT. This chain links TRBV6-5 with TRBJ1-5; D is undetermined. The germline V and J ends were trimmed by 5 bases and 2 bases, with 13 bases remaining between them. Per germline, CDR1 MNHEY and CDR2 SVGAGI. This CDR3 spans 15 amino acids.

As for this clone: This CDR3 is also generated by other DNA sequences in the sample. The J gene is TRBJ1-3, the V gene TRBV27; the D gene is possibly TRBD1 (6 bases). This CDR3 region has 15 residues. The V end was cut by 6 bases, the J end by 0 bases, with 12 bases between. The germline V gene has CDR1 MNHEY and CDR2 SMNVEV (reference sequence). For the CDR3, the DNA is TGTGCCAGCAGACGAACAGGGCGCTCTGGAAACACCATATATTTT. It specifies CASRRTGRSGNTIYF.

V is TRBV5-1 and J is TRBJ2-1; D call uncertain. Trimming stripped 4 bases from V and 5 bases from J, with 16 bases between. The CDR3 runs 15 residues. Germline V gene data show CDR1 as SGHRS and CDR2 as YFSETQ. The CDR3 DNA reads as TGCGCCAGCAGCAAGACCATAGCTGTCAACAATGAGCAGTTCTTC. Translating gives CASSKTIAVNNEQFF. The variable domain in full, with the rest retrieved from reference TRBV5-1 and TRBJ2-1, is KAGVTQTPRYLIKTRGQQVTLSCSPISGHRSVSWYQQTPGQGLQFLFEYFSETQRNKGNFPGRFSGRQFSNSRSEMNVSTLELGDSALYLCASSKTIAVNNEQFFGPGTRLTVL.

The rearrangement uses TRBV5-1 and TRBJ2-1; 11 bases align to TRBD2. Trimming cost V 0 bases and J 6 bases; bases outside gene matches: 2. This CDR3 comprises 15 residues. CDR1 and CDR2 (germline): SGHRS, YFSETQ. The CDR3 DNA reads as TGCGCCAGCAGCTTGGTAGCGGGAGGGCTCAATGAGCAGTTCTTC. Protein: CASSLVAGGLNEQFF.

Here the CDR3 reads CASRNTVSGNTIYF. For the CDR3, the DNA is TGTGCCAGCAGGAACACCGTCTCTGGAAACACCATATATTTT. The V and J genes are TRBV2 and TRBJ1-3; D is ambiguous. This CDR3 has 14 residues. The ends were cut back, 6 bases at V and 0 bases at J, with 9 bases in the middle. Germline values: CDR1 SNHLY, CDR2 FYNNEI.

The rearrangement uses TRBV28 and TRBJ1-5; D is perhaps TRBD1 (5 bases). V was clipped by 8 bases and J by 7 bases, with 18 bases between them. This CDR3 has 14 amino acids. Germline values: CDR1 MDHEN, CDR2 SYDVKM. CDR3 coding DNA: TGTGCCAGCGCGACGAGGGGCGGGGAACAGCCCCAGCATTTT. Its protein product is CASATRGGEQPQHF. Complete variable domain (other parts from reference TRBV28 and TRBJ1-5): DVKVTQSSRYLVKRTGEKVFLECVQDMDHENMFWYRQDPGLGLRLIYFSYDVKMKEKGDIPEGYSVSREKKERFSLILESASTNQTSMYLCASATRGGEQPQHFGDGTRLSIL.

The chain combines TRBV29-1 with TRBJ2-7, with D hard to call. Trimming stripped 1 base from V and 3 bases from J, with 10 bases between. The CDR3 totals 13 residues. Germline V gene sequence: CDR1 SQVTM, CDR2 ANQGSEA. CDR3 sequence: CSVEGLVGYEQYF. CDR3 nucleotides: TGCAGCGTTGAAGGGCTAGTCGGCTACGAGCAGTACTTC.

The chain carries TRBV9 and TRBJ2-1, with 7 bases lining up with TRBD2. The CDR3 runs 16 residues. V was pared by 0 bases and J by 0 bases, with 3 bases of the junction left unmatched. Per the germline V gene, CDR1 is SGDLS and CDR2 is YYNGEE. CDR3: CASSVVGGSSYNEQFF. As DNA, the CDR3 is TGTGCCAGCAGCGTAGTGGGCGGGAGCTCCTACAATGAGCAGTTCTTC.

The chain employs TRBV19 and TRBJ2-3; perhaps TRBD2 as D (5 bases). This CDR3 has 16 residues. The V end was cut by 7 bases, the J end by 3 bases, with 20 bases between. Per the germline V gene, CDR1 is LNHDA and CDR2 is SQIVND (reference sequence). The CDR3: CASTPALSGYTDTQYF. DNA of the CDR3: TGTGCCAGTACCCCGGCCCTTTCGGGATATACAGATACGCAGTATTTT.

The chain has TRBV25-1 and TRBJ1-2; the D gene is possibly TRBD1 (5 bases). This CDR3 has 13 residues. Trimming removed 5 bases at V and 4 bases at J, with 11 bases between. The germline gives CDR1 MGHDK, CDR2 SYGVNS. Here the CDR3 reads CASSLQDTYGYTF. The CDR3 bases are TGTGCCAGCAGTCTACAGGATACCTATGGCTACACCTTC.

This chain links TRBV27 with TRBJ2-1, with a weak D call TRBD2 (5 bases). The CDR3 spans 13 residues. V was pared by 6 bases and J by 3 bases, with 9 bases between. Looked up from germline, CDR1 is MNHEY and CDR2 is SMNVEV (reference sequence). The CDR3, as DNA: TGTGCCAGCAGCTGGAGCGGCTACAATGAGCAGTTCTTC. This encodes CASSWSGYNEQFF.

This sequence joins TRBV9 and TRBJ2-2, with TRBD2 matching 8 bases. Trimming took 0 bases from V and 7 from J; bases not matched to a gene: 8. CDR1 and CDR2 (germline): SGDLS, YYNGEE. This CDR3 is built from 16 residues. The CDR3 region has the DNA TGTGCCAGCAGCGTAGCAAGCGGGAGTTGGGACGGGGAGCTGTTTTTT. Amino acid sequence: CASSVASGSWDGELFF.

This chain joins TRBV15 and TRBJ2-5; 11 positions match TRBD1. The better agreement between TRBJ2-7 and the DNA end casts doubt on the J call. The CDR3 contains 16 residues. The germline CDR1 and CDR2 sequences are LNHNV and YYDKDF (reference sequence). This CDR3 is CATSRGGTGGSYEQYF. The CDR3 nucleotides read TGTGCCACCAGCCGCGGGGGGACAGGGGGGTCCTACGAGCAGTACTTC.

The chain combines TRBV7-8 with TRBJ2-5, with TRBD1 matching over 7 bases. Germline CDR1 SGHVS, CDR2 FQNEAQ. This CDR3 comprises 13 residues. The ends lost 6 bases at V and 4 bases at J; junction bases unmatched: 5. As DNA, the CDR3 is TGTGCCAGCAGGCTACAGGGGATAGAGACCCAGTACTTC. Encoded protein: CASRLQGIETQYF. The whole variable domain, filled in from reference TRBV7-8 and TRBJ2-5, reads GAGVSQSPRYKVAKRGQDVALRCDPISGHVSLFWYQQALGQGPEFLTYFQNEAQLDKSGLPSDRFFAERPEGSVSTLKIQRTQQEDSAVYLCASRLQGIETQYFGPGTRLLVL.

J is TRBJ2-7 and V is TRBV5-1; a weak D match, TRBD1 (5 bases). V lost 4 bases to trimming and J lost 9 bases, with 23 bases between them. This CDR3 spans 15 amino acids. Looked up from germline, CDR1 is SGHRS and CDR2 is YFSETQ. CDR3 bases: TGCGCCAGCAGCGGCTGGGAAAGGGGCATTATCGGGCAGTACTTC. As protein: CASSGWERGIIGQYF.

The V call is TRBV13, the J call TRBJ2-2, with 9 bases fitting TRBD2. The trim removed 1 base at V and 5 bases at J, leaving 5 bases unmatched. Per germline, CDR1 PRHDT and CDR2 FYEKMQ (reference sequence). The CDR3 totals 16 residues. The CDR3, as DNA: TGTGCCAGCAGCTTAGAGAGCGGGGGGACGACCGGGGAGCTGTTTTTT. The encoded protein is CASSLESGGTTGELFF.

DNA of the CDR3: TGCGCCAGCAGCTTGGAGGTAGGGGGTGGCTACACCTTC. Translation: CASSLEVGGGYTF. The chain couples TRBV5-1 to TRBJ1-2; D is possibly TRBD1 (6 bases). Trimming removed 0 bases at V and 7 bases at J, with 10 bases between. Germline V lookup: CDR1 SGHRS, CDR2 YFSETQ. This CDR3 is built from 13 residues. Full variable domain (outside the CDR3, taken from reference TRBV5-1 and TRBJ1-2): KAGVTQTPRYLIKTRGQQVTLSCSPISGHRSVSWYQQTPGQGLQFLFEYFSETQRNKGNFPGRFSGRQFSNSRSEMNVSTLELGDSALYLCASSLEVGGGYTFGSGTRLTVV.

This clone showed up just a few times. V and J are TRBV27 and TRBJ1-4, with unresolved D. The CDR3 extends over 16 amino acids. V lost 6 bases and J 5 bases, leaving 19 bases between the germline ends. Germline CDR1 and CDR2: MNHEY and SMNVEV (reference sequence). The CDR3 here is CASRRLFPRENEKLFF. The CDR3 DNA is TGTGCCAGCAGGAGGCTTTTCCCTAGGGAGAATGAAAAACTGTTTTTT.

The chain carries TRBV6-5 and TRBJ2-7, with D unresolved. There are 13 residues in the CDR3. Germline V gene data show CDR1 as MNHEY and CDR2 as SVGAGI. Trimming cost V 0 bases and J 3 bases, with 6 bases left between them. The CDR3 sequence: CASSYSRVYEQYF. The CDR3 nucleotides read TGTGCCAGCAGTTACTCGAGAGTCTACGAGCAGTACTTC.

V is TRBV6-1 and J is TRBJ1-5; a weak D match, TRBD1 (5 bases). The CDR3 runs 15 residues. The V end lost 8 bases, the J end lost 5 bases, and 19 bases lay between the germline ends. Germline loops: CDR1 MNHNS, CDR2 SASEGT. CDR3 protein: CASGGGLVQYQPQHF. CDR3 coding DNA: TGTGCCAGCGGGGGAGGTCTAGTTCAGTATCAGCCCCAGCATTTT.

The CDR3 sequence is CASSLERGLAKNIQYF. Written as DNA, the CDR3 is TGCGCCAGCAGCCTTGAGCGGGGTCTAGCCAAAAACATTCAGTACTTC. V usage is TRBV4-1 and J usage is TRBJ2-4, with 7 nucleotides matching TRBD2. The germline V gene has CDR1 MGHRA and CDR2 YSYEKL. V lost 4 bases and J lost 0; bases outside the gene matches: 6. The CDR3 contains 16 residues.

This clone has ten or more counts. Here the CDR3 reads CASSPPQDYGYTF. CDR3 DNA: TGTGCCAGCAGCCCACCCCAGGACTATGGCTACACCTTC. The chain uses TRBV5-4 and TRBJ1-2; D is unclear. CDR1 SGHNT and CDR2 YYREEE come from the germline V gene (reference sequence). V was cut by 4 bases and J by 3 bases, with 10 bases left in between. The CDR3 extends over 13 amino acids.

As regards this clone: The junction departs from the called germline gene at one end, perhaps through a read error. The chain is built from TRBV7-9 and TRBJ2-7, with 7 bases identical to TRBD1. CDR1 and CDR2 from the germline V gene are SEHNR and FQNEAQ (reference sequence). The CDR3 is made up of 14 amino acids. The CDR3 reads CSSSLDRVPYEQYF. CDR3 bases: TGTTCCAGCAGCTTAGACAGGGTTCCCTACGAGCAGTACTTC.

This clone occurred once. V is TRBV5-6 and J is TRBJ2-7; TRBD2 matches 10 bases. J gave up 2 bases and V 1 base, and 3 bases lay outside the gene matches. Germline assignment: CDR1 SGHDT and CDR2 YYEEEE. CDR3 length: 15 amino acids. CDR3 in amino acids: CASSLRTSGAYEQYF. Written as DNA, the CDR3 is TGTGCCAGCAGCTTGAGAACTAGCGGGGCCTACGAGCAGTACTTC.

The chain couples TRBV4-2 to TRBJ2-5, with 13 bases fitting TRBD2. In germline, CDR1 is LGHNA, CDR2 YNFKEQ. The CDR3 extends over 14 amino acids. Losses at the gene ends were 8 bases for V and 8 bases for J; bases not matched to a gene: 8. CDR3 sequence reads: CASQETSGRSTQYF. The CDR3 bases are TGTGCCAGCCAGGAGACTAGCGGGAGGTCAACCCAGTACTTC.

The chain has TRBV5-4 and TRBJ1-3; perhaps TRBD1 as D (5 bases). Germline lookup yields CDR1 SGHNT and CDR2 YYREEE (reference sequence). The germline V and J ends were trimmed by 3 bases and 4 bases, with 14 bases remaining between them. This CDR3 is built from 15 residues. The CDR3 DNA reads as TGTGCCAGCAGCTCTCAAACACAGGACGGAAACACCATATATTTT. This sequence encodes CASSSQTQDGNTIYF.

The rearrangement links TRBV28 to TRBJ2-1; TRBD2 matches 11 bases. The CDR3 has 16 residues. Trimming took 10 bases from V and 4 from J; bases not matched to a gene: 12. Germline V gene data show CDR1 as MDHEN and CDR2 as SYDVKM. CDR3 sequence reads: CAIQGTLAGGYNEQFF. Here the CDR3 DNA reads TGTGCCATACAGGGGACCCTAGCGGGAGGTTACAATGAGCAGTTCTTC. The full variable domain, in which reference TRBV28 and TRBJ2-1 provide the parts outside the CDR3, is DVKVTQSSRYLVKRTGEKVFLECVQDMDHENMFWYRQDPGLGLRLIYFSYDVKMKEKGDIPEGYSVSREKKERFSLILESASTNQTSMYLCAIQGTLAGGYNEQFFGPGTRLTVL.